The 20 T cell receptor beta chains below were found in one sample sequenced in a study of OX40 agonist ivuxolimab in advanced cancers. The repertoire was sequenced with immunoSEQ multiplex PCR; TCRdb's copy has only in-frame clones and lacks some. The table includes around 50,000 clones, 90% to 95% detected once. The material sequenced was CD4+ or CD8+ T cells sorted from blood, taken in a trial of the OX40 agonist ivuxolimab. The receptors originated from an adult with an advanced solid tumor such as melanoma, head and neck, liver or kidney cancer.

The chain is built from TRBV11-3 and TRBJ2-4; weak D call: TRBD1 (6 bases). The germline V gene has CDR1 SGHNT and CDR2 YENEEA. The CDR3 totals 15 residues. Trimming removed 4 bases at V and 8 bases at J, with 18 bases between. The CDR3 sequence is CASSSPGERQDIQYF. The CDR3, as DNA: TGTGCCAGCAGCTCTCCAGGGGAGCGACAGGACATTCAGTACTTC.

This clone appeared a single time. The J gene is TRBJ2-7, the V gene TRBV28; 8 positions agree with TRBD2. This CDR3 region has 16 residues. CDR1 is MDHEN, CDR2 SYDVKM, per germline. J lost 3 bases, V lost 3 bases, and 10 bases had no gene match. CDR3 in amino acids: CASSLTSAISYYEQYF. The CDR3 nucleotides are TGTGCCAGCAGTTTGACTAGCGCAATCTCCTACTACGAGCAGTACTTC.

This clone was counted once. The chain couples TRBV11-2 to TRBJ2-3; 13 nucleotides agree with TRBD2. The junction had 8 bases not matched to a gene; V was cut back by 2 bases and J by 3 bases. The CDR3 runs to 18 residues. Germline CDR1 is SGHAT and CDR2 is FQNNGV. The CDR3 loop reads CASSLLRTSGRATDTQYF. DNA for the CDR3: TGTGCCAGCAGCTTACTCCGGACTAGCGGGAGAGCTACAGATACGCAGTATTTT.

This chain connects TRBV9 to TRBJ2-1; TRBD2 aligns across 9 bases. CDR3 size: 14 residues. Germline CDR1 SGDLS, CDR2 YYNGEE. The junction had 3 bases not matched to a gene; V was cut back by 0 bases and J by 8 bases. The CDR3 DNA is TGTGCCAGCAGCGTAGGCGGGAGGGCCGATGAGCAGTTCTTC. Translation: CASSVGGRADEQFF. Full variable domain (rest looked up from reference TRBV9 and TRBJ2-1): DSGVTQTPKHLITATGQRVTLRCSPRSGDLSVYWYQQSLDQGLQFLIQYYNGEERAKGNILERFSAQQFPDLHSELNLSSLELGDSALYFCASSVGGRADEQFFGPGTRLTVL.

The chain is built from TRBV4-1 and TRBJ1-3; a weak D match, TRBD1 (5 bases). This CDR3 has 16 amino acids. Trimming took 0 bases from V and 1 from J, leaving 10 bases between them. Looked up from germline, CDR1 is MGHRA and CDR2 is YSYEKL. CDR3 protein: CASSQDTGLSGNTIYF. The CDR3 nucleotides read TGCGCCAGCAGCCAAGATACGGGGCTTTCTGGAAACACCATATATTTT.

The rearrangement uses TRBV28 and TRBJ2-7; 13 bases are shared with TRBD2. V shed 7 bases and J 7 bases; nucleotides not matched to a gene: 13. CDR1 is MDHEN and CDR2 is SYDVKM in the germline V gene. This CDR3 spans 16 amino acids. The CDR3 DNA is TGTGCCAGCAAGACGGGGACTAGCGGGAAACCTCGAGAGCAGTACTTC. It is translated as CASKTGTSGKPREQYF.

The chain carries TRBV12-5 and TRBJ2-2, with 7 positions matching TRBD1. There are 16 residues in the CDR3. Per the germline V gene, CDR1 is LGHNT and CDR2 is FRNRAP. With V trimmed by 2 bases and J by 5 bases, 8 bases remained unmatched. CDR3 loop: CASGLRQGEGTGELFF. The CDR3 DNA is TGTGCTAGTGGTTTGCGACAGGGAGAGGGAACCGGGGAGCTGTTTTTT.

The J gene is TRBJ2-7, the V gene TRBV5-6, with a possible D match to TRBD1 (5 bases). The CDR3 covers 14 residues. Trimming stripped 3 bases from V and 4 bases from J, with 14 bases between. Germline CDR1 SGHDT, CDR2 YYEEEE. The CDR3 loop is CASSSWTTAYEQYF. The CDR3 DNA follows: TGTGCCAGCAGCTCGTGGACAACTGCTTACGAGCAGTACTTC.

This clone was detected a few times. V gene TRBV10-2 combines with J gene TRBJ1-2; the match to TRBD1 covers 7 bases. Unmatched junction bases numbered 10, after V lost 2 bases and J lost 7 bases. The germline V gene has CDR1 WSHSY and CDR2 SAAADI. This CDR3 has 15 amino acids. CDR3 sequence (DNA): TGCGCCAGCAGTGAGACTCGACAGGGAATCGGTGGCTACACCTTC. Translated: CASSETRQGIGGYTF.

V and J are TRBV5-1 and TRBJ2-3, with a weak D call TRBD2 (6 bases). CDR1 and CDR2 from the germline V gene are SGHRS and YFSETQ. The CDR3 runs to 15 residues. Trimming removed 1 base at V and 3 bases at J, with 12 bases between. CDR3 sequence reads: CASSLHAGITDTQYF. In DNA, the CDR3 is TGCGCCAGCAGCTTGCATGCGGGGATTACAGATACGCAGTATTTT.

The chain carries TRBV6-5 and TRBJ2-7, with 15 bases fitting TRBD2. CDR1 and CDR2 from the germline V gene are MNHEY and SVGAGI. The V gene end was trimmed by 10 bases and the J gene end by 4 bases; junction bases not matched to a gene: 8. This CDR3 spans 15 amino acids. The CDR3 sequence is CANGTSGRRVYEQYF. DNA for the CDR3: TGTGCCAACGGGACTAGCGGGAGGAGAGTTTACGAGCAGTACTTC.

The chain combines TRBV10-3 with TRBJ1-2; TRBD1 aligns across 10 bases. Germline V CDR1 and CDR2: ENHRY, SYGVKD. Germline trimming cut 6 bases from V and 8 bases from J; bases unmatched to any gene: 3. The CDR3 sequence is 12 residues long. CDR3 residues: CAIRGTGEGYTF. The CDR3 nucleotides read TGTGCCATCAGGGGGACAGGGGAAGGCTACACCTTC.

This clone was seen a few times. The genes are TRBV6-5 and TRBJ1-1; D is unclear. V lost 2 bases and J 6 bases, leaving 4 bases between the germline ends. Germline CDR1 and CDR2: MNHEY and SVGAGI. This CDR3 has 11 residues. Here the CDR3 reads CASSYGPEAFF. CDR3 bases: TGTGCCAGCAGTTACGGGCCTGAAGCTTTCTTT.

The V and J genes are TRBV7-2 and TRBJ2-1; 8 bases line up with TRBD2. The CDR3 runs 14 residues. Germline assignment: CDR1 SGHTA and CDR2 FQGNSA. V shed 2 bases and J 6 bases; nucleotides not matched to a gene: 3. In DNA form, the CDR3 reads TGTGCCAGCAGCTTACACGGACTAGCCAATGAGCAGTTCTTC. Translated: CASSLHGLANEQFF.

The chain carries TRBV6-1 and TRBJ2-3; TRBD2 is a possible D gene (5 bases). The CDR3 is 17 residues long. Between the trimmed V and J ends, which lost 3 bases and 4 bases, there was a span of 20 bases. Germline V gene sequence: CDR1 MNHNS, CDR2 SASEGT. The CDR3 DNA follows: TGTGCCAGCAGTGACGCCCTTGAGGGCGTTAGAGCAGATACGCAGTATTTT. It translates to CASSDALEGVRADTQYF.

The CDR3 nucleotides read TGTGCCAGCAGTGAATTCGGGACAGGGGTGGACGAGCAGTACTTC. It codes for CASSEFGTGVDEQYF. The chain carries TRBV25-1 and TRBJ2-7; TRBD1 agrees at 10 bases. In germline, CDR1 is MGHDK, CDR2 SYGVNS. V shed 1 base and J 5 bases; nucleotides not matched to a gene: 5. CDR3 length equals 15 residues.

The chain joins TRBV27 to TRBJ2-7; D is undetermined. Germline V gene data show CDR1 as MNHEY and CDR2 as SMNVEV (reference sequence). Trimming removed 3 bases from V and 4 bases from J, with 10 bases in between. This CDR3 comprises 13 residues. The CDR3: CASSFGPRYEQYF. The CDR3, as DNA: TGTGCCAGCAGTTTCGGGCCAAGGTACGAGCAGTACTTC.

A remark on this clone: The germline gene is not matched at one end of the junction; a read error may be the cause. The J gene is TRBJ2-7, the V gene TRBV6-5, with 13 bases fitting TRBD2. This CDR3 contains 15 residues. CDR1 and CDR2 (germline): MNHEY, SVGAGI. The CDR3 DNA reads TGTGCCAGCAGGCCGGGACTAGCGGGATCCTACCAGCAGTACTTC. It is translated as CASRPGLAGSYQQYF.

CDR3 sequence: CASSQGLYEQYF. CDR3 sequence (DNA): TGTGCCAGCAGTCAGGGACTTTACGAGCAGTACTTC. V usage is TRBV27 and J usage is TRBJ2-5; TRBD2 might be the D (6 bases). The assigned J gene may be wrong: the sequence end matches TRBJ2-7 better. Germline V gene sequence: CDR1 MNHEY, CDR2 SMNVEV (reference sequence). The CDR3 runs to 12 residues.

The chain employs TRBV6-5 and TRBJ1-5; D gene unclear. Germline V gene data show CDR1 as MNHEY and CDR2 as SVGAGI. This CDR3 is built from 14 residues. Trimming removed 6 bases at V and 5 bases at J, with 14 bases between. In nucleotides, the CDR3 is TGTGCCAGCAGCCCAATGGGTTCAGATCAGCCCCAGCATTTT. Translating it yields CASSPMGSDQPQHF.